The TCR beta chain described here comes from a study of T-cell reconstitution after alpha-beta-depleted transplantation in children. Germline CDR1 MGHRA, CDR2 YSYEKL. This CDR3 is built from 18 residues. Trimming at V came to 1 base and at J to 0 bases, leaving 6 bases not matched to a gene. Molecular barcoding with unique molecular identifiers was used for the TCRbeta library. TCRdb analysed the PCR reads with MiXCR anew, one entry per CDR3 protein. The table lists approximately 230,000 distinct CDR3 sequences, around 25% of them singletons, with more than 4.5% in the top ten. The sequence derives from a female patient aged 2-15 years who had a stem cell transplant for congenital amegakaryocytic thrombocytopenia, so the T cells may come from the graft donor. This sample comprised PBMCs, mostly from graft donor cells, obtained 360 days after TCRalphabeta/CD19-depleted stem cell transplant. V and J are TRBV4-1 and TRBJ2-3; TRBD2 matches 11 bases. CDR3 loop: CASSQVSSGGSSTDTQYF. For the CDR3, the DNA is TGCGCCAGCAGCCAAGTGTCTAGCGGGGGGTCTAGCACAGATACGCAGTATTTT.